This T cell receptor beta chain comes out of a study of cytomegalovirus exposure and HLA in healthy donors. Study results and limitations: Further analysis, carried out later, found HLA-associated TCR beta chains more clonally expanded than equally common other chains. It was confirmed in vitro that a few of the CMV-associated chains were specific for CMV antigens.

The study ran its PCR with 60 Vbeta and 13 Jbeta primers. Generated by immunoSEQ multiplex PCR, the TCRdb table keeps only in-frame clones and is missing some. The sample carries 200,000 to 250,000 clones, 78% recorded once. For this clone: The antigen is unknown.

This sequence originates from a male donor in good health and CMV-seronegative. The sequenced sample consisted of PBMCs.

The CDR3 region has the DNA TGTGCCAGCAGCTTAACCGGGAGCCCCGGGGAGCTGTTTTTT. Translation gives CASSLTGSPGELFF. The rearrangement links TRBV7-3 to TRBJ2-2, with D possibly matching TRBD2 (6 bases). The V end lost 0 bases, the J end lost 6 bases, and 8 bases lay between the germline ends. The CDR3 extends over 14 amino acids. The V gene's germline CDR1 is SGHTA and CDR2 FQGTGA. The complete variable domain, with remaining parts taken from reference TRBV7-3 and TRBJ2-2, reads GAGVSQTPSNKVTEKGKYVELRCDPISGHTALYWYRQSLGQGPEFLIYFQGTGAADDSGLPNDRFFAVRPEGSVSTLKIQRTERGDSAVYLCASSLTGSPGELFFGEGSRLTVL.